The rows below give T cell receptor beta chains drawn from one sample of a study of cytomegalovirus exposure and HLA in healthy donors. Sequencing used immunoSEQ multiplex PCR; TCRdb keeps in-frame clones, though not all of them. This sample has about 62,000 clones, with 70% to 75% found just once. Sequencing was performed on PBMCs. All receptors derive from a woman aged 30 to 39 in good health and CMV-seronegative. CDR3s include the opening cysteine and the closing phenylalanine or tryptophan. The D gene is left open where the match is weak. Clone size appears in some rows only: once, few, many, or a class for an expanded clone.

TRBD1 TRBJ1-5 TRBV5-1 NA TGCGCCAGCAGCTTGGCAGGGGGCACTTATCAGCCCCAGCATTTT CASSLAGGTYQPQHF
TRBD2 TRBJ2-3 TRBV7-9 NA TGTGCCAGCACTTCCGCGGGAGGCACAGATACGCAGTATTTT CASTSAGGTDTQYF
NA TRBJ1-1 TRBV30 NA TGTGCCTGGAGTACCCAGGCGAACACTGAAGCTTTCTTT CAWSTQANTEAFF
NA TRBJ2-7 TRBV5-1 NA TGCGCCAGCAGCCTCTCGTTGTCGGTGATCGAGCAGTACTTC CASSLSLSVIEQYF
NA TRBJ2-1 TRBV5-4 NA TGTGCCAGCAGCCCTAAGTTAGCGGTGAACAATGAGCAGTTCTTC CASSPKLAVNNEQFF
TRBD2 TRBJ2-3 TRBV29-1 NA TGCAGCATTGACCCTACTAGCGAGGATACGCAGTATTTT CSIDPTSEDTQYF
NA TRBJ1-4 TRBV19 NA TGTGCCAGTAGTATGCACAGGGAAGTCGAAAAACTGTTTTTT CASSMHREVEKLFF
NA TRBJ1-1 TRBV27 NA TGTGCCAGCAGTTCACAGGTTGGGGCTGAAGCTTTCTTT CASSSQVGAEAFF
TRBD2 TRBJ2-7 TRBV7-6 NA TGTGCCAGCAGCTCCCTAGCGGAAACCTACGAGCAGTACTTC CASSSLAETYEQYF
TRBD1 TRBJ1-2 TRBV7-2 NA TGTGCCAGCAGCTTAGGGGGGACAGGGGGCAACTATGGCTACACCTTC CASSLGGTGGNYGYTF
NA TRBJ2-1 TRBV19 NA TGTGCCAGTAGTGAAGTGAGCATGAATTATTACAATGAGCAGTTCTTC CASSEVSMNYYNEQFF
NA TRBJ2-7 TRBV21-1 NA TGTGCCAGCAGCAGGGGGCGGGAGTACGAGCAGTACTTC CASSRGREYEQYF
NA TRBJ1-5 TRBV10-2 NA TGCGCCAGCGGCGGACAGAGAAGCAATCAGCCCCAGCATTTT CASGGQRSNQPQHF
TRBD2 TRBJ2-1 TRBV25-1 NA TGTGCCAGCAGTGGTACGGGAGGTTACAATGAGCAGTTCTTC CASSGTGGYNEQFF
TRBD2 TRBJ2-1 TRBV5-1 NA TGCGCCAGCAGCTTGTATGGACTAGCGGACAATGAGCAGTTCTTC CASSLYGLADNEQFF
TRBD1 TRBJ2-6 TRBV4-3 few TGCGCCAGCAGCCATTACCTTCCGGGACAGGGGTTCTCTGGGGCCAACGTCCTGACTTTC CASSHYLPGQGFSGANVLTF
NA TRBJ2-3 TRBV2 few TGTGCCAGCTGGCTTGCAGGATACTCCCACACAGATACGCAGTATTTT CASWLAGYSHTDTQYF
NA TRBJ2-1 TRBV9 NA TGTGCCAGCAGCAACATTGGGGCGGGGCCCCCTCCAGACAATGAGCAGTTCTTC CASSNIGAGPPPDNEQFF
TRBD2 TRBJ2-1 TRBV4-1 NA TGCGCCAGCAGCCAAGTTTCAACTAGCGGGAGTGGTGAGCAGTTCTTC CASSQVSTSGSGEQFF
TRBD2 TRBJ2-7 TRBV2 NA TGTGCCAGCAGTGAAGCCCTAGCGGGCCTTTACGAGCAGTACTTC CASSEALAGLYEQYF
TRBD1 TRBJ1-2 TRBV28 NA TGTGCCAGCAGATCACAGGGGGCAGGCTATGGCTACACCTTC CASRSQGAGYGYTF
TRBD1 TRBJ1-1 TRBV5-8 NA TGTGCCAGCAGCTTGGCGGAGGGGGCCACTGAAGCTTTCTTT CASSLAEGATEAFF
TRBD1 TRBJ1-6 TRBV7-2 NA TGTGCCAGCAGTTTCCCGACGGGACAGGGAGTCCCCCTCCACTTT CASSFPTGQGVPLHF
NA TRBJ2-3 TRBV6-1 NA TGTGCCAGCAGTTCCCTGGATACGCAGTATTTT CASSSLDTQYF
TRBD2 TRBJ2-3 TRBV19 few TGTGCCAGTAGTACGCCCGGACTAGCGGAAGCACAGTATTTT CASSTPGLAEAQYF
NA TRBJ1-1 TRBV7-2 once TGTGCCAGCAGCTTAAATAACTTCCCGAACACTGAAGCTTTCTTT CASSLNNFPNTEAFF
TRBD1 TRBJ1-4 TRBV5-4 NA TGTGCCAGCAGCGCGGACAGGGGGGATGAAAAACTGTTTTTT CASSADRGDEKLFF
TRBD2 TRBJ2-1 TRBV7-2 NA TGTGCCAGCAGCTACATCGCACTAGCGGGACACAATGAGCAGTTCTTC CASSYIALAGHNEQFF